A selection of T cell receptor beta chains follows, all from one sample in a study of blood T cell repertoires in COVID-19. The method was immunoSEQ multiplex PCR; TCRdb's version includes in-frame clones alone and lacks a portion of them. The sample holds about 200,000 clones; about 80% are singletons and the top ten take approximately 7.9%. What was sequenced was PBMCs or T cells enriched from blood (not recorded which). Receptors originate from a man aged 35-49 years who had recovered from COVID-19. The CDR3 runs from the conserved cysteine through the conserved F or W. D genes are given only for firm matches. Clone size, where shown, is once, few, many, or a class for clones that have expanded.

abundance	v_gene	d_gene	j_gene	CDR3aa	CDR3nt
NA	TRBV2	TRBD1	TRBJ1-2	CASTEGTGRRNGYTF	TGTGCCAGCACGGAGGGGACAGGGAGGAGGAATGGCTACACCTTC
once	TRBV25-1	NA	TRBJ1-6	CASSEYRGWSSYNSPLHF	TGTGCCAGCAGTGAATATCGAGGTTGGAGCTCCTATAATTCACCCCTCCACTTT
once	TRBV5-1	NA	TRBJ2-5	CASSLERRETQYF	TGCGCCAGCAGCTTGGAAAGGCGGGAGACCCAGTACTTC
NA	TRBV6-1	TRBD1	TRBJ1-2	CASSEWQGDGYTF	TGTGCCAGCAGTGAATGGCAGGGGGATGGCTACACCTTC
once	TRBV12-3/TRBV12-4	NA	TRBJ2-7	CASSSGWTYEQYF	TGTGCCAGCAGTTCAGGTTGGACCTACGAGCAGTACTTC
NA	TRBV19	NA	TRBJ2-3	CASSRDRRERTDTQYF	TGTGCCAGTAGTAGGGACCGCCGGGAGCGCACAGATACGCAGTATTTT
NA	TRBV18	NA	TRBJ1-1	CASGQTANTEAFF	TGTGCCAGCGGACAGACGGCGAACACTGAAGCTTTCTTT
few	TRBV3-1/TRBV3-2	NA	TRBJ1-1	CASRDRRGNTEAFF	TGTGCCAGCAGGGACCGCAGGGGGAACACTGAAGCTTTCTTT
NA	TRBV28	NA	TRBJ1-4	CASSTPTERATNEKLFF	TGTGCCAGCAGTACCCCAACCGAACGGGCAACTAATGAAAAACTGTTTTTT
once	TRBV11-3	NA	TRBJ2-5	CASAVAGQETQYF	TGTGCCAGCGCCGTGGCAGGGCAAGAGACCCAGTACTTC
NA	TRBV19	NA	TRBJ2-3	CASRPSGSPDTQYF	TGTGCCAGTAGACCCTCCGGGAGTCCAGATACGCAGTATTTT
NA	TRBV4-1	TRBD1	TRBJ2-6	CASSRQGASGSGANVLTF	TGCGCCAGCAGCCGACAGGGGGCGAGTGGCTCTGGGGCCAACGTCCTGACTTTC
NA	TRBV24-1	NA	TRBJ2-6	CATSTGSWANVLTF	TGTGCCACCTCCACAGGGTCTTGGGCCAACGTCCTGACTTTC
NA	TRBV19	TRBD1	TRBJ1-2	CASNNGQGRIYGYTF	TGTGCCAGTAACAATGGACAGGGGCGTATCTATGGCTACACCTTC
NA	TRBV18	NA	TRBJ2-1	CASSPQGDEQFF	TGTGCCAGCTCACCCCAGGGTGATGAGCAGTTCTTC
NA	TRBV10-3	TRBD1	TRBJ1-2	CAISSQGLSGYTF	TGTGCCATCAGTTCACAGGGGCTTAGCGGCTACACCTTC
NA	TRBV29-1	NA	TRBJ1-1	CSVADKVRNTEAFF	TGCAGCGTCGCGGATAAGGTGAGGAACACTGAAGCTTTCTTT
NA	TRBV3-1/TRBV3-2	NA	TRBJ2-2	CASSHEQNTGELFF	TGTGCCAGCAGCCATGAACAGAACACCGGGGAGCTGTTTTTT
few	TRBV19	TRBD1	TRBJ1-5	CASSIGRGVINQPQHF	TGTGCCAGTAGTATAGGCAGGGGGGTGATAAATCAGCCCCAGCATTTT
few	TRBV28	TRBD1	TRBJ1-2	CASSPGTGKYGYTF	TGTGCCAGCAGCCCCGGGACAGGGAAATATGGCTACACCTTC
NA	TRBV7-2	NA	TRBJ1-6	CASSPIQGRSLHF	TGTGCCAGCAGCCCTATTCAGGGCCGTTCGCTCCACTTT
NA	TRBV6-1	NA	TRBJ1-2	CASTESARTYGYTF	TGTGCCAGCACTGAATCTGCCAGGACATATGGCTACACCTTC
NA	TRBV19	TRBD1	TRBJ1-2	CASNPTGGYGYTF	TGTGCCAGTAACCCGACAGGGGGATATGGCTACACCTTC
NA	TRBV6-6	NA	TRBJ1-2	CASNPGHGYTF	TGTGCCAGCAACCCAGGGCATGGCTACACCTTC
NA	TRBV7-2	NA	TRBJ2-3	CASSFRGSTDTQYF	TGTGCCAGCAGCTTTCGGGGGAGCACAGATACGCAGTATTTT
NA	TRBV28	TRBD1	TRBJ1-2	CASTMGQGYGYTF	TGTGCCAGCACCATGGGACAGGGCTATGGCTACACCTTC
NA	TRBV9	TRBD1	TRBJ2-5	CASSTGTASRETQYF	TGTGCCAGCAGCACCGGGACAGCCTCGCGGGAGACCCAGTACTTC
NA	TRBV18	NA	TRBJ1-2	CASSVTRGRGYTF	TGTGCCAGCTCCGTCACAAGGGGCCGTGGCTACACCTTC
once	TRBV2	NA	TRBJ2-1	CASSRRDFPNEQFF	TGTGCCAGCAGTCGTCGGGACTTTCCCAATGAGCAGTTCTTC
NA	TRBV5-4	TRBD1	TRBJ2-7	CASSPGTGEIYEQYF	TGTGCCAGCAGCCCAGGGACAGGTGAAATCTACGAGCAGTACTTC
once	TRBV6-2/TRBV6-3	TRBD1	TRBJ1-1	CASSKDRAWENTEAFF	TGTGCCAGCAGCAAGGACAGGGCCTGGGAGAACACTGAAGCTTTCTTT
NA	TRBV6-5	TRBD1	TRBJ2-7	CASRPDRGYSYEQYF	TGTGCCAGCAGACCGGACAGGGGTTATTCCTACGAGCAGTACTTC
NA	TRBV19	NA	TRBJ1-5	CASSIGSAGQPQHF	TGTGCCAGTAGTATAGGGTCGGCGGGGCAGCCCCAGCATTTT
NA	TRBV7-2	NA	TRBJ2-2	CASSLARGGIANTGELFF	TGTGCCAGCAGCTTAGCGCGTGGGGGGATCGCGAACACCGGGGAGCTGTTTTTT
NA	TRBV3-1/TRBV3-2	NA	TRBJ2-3	CASSPQSTDTQYF	TGTGCCAGCAGCCCCCAAAGCACAGATACGCAGTATTTT
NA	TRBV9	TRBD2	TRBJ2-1	CASSVGGGEQFF	TGTGCCAGCAGCGTAGGGGGAGGGGAGCAGTTCTTC
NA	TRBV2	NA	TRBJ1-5	CASREGYQPQHF	TGTGCCAGCAGGGAGGGGTACCAGCCCCAGCATTTT